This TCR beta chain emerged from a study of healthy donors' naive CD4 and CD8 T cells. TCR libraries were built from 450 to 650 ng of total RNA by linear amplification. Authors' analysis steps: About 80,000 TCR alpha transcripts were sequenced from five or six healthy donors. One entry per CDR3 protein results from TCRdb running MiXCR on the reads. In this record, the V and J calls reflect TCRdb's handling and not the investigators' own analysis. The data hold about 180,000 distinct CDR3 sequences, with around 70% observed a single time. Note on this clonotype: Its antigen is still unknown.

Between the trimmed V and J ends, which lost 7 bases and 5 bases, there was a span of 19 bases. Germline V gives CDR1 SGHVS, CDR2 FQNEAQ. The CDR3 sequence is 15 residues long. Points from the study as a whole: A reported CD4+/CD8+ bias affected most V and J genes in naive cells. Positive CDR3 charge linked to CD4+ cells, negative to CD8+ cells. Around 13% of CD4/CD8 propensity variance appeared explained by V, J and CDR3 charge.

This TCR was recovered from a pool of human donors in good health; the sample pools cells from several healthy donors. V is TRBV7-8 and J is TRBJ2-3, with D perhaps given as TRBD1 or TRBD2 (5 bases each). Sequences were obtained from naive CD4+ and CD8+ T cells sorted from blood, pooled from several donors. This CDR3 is CASTTRGPSRDTQYF. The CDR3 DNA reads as TGTGCCAGCACCACAAGGGGACCCTCTAGAGATACGCAGTATTTT.